What follows are 6 T cell receptor beta chains derived from one specimen sequenced in a study of regulatory T cells in long-lasting Graves disease. Noted time point: newly diagnosed GD, antithyroid drugs for less than 3 months. Generation of the TCR library employed RNA extracted from PBMCs. In building TCR beta libraries, iRepertoire HTBI primers were used together with Arm-PCR of CDR3 regions. MiXCR, run by TCRdb on the multiplex PCR reads, gives a single entry per CDR3 protein. This table has 350,000 to 500,000 distinct CDR3 sequences, over 15% appearing once. These same records also appear under a second study, on T cells in Graves' hyperthyroidism and ophthalmopathy.

Sequenced here: peripheral blood mononuclear cells (PBMCs), sampled at new diagnosis, from a patient treated with antithyroid drugs. All receptors come from a woman younger than 30 with Graves disease.

With regard to this clonotype: This may be a read error: a much more frequent sequence differs by one nucleotide. The rearrangement links TRBV11-3 to TRBJ2-1; D perhaps matches TRBD2 (5 bases). The CDR3 is 16 residues long. Germline CDR1 reads SGHNT; CDR2 reads YENEEA. Deletions cut 5 bases from V and 2 bases from J, with 16 bases between. The chain's CDR3 is CASSQYSGQTYNEQFF. Here the CDR3 DNA reads TGTGCCAGCAGCCAGTACAGCGGCCAGACCTACAATGAGCAGTTCTTC.

This clonotype was counted many times. The V call is TRBV28, the J call TRBJ2-1; TRBD2 matches at 8 bases. This CDR3 is 14 amino acids long. Trimming removed 6 bases from V and 9 bases from J; junction bases left unmatched: 10. Per the germline V gene, CDR1 is MDHEN and CDR2 is SYDVKM. CDR3 coding DNA: TGTGCCAGCAGCCTTAGCGGGATTTGGGGTGAGCAGTTCTTC. Translation gives CASSLSGIWGEQFF.

The chain is built from TRBV10-3 and TRBJ2-1; 7 bases match TRBD2. CDR3 length equals 12 residues. V was pared by 7 bases and J by 7 bases, with 4 bases of the junction left unmatched. CDR1 and CDR2 (germline): ENHRY, SYGVKD. The DNA for the CDR3 is TGTGCCATCATGGGAGGGAGAAATGAGCAGTTCTTC. This codes for CAIMGGRNEQFF.

This clonotype was seen many times. V gene TRBV7-2 combines with J gene TRBJ2-1; D is unresolved. Trimming left V 2 bases short and J 3 bases short, with 11 bases between. There are 15 residues in the CDR3. The germline V gene has CDR1 SGHTA and CDR2 FQGNSA. The CDR3 here is CASSLISALYNEQFF. DNA of the CDR3: TGTGCCAGCAGCTTAATAAGCGCACTCTACAATGAGCAGTTCTTC.

This clonotype was observed many times. The CDR3, as DNA: TGTGCCAGCAGTTCATCCCCAAGAGACGGTCGTTGGTCTGAAGCTTTCTTT. Amino acids: CASSSSPRDGRWSEAFF. The chain recombines TRBV28 with TRBJ1-1; unclear D gene. V was pared by 4 bases and J by 6 bases, with 24 bases between. This CDR3 is 17 amino acids long. Germline CDR1 and CDR2: MDHEN and SYDVKM.

This clonotype was recorded a few times. This could be a read error, since a much larger clone is one nucleotide away. V usage is TRBV24-1 and J usage is TRBJ2-3; D is possibly TRBD2 (5 bases). CDR1 is KGHDR, CDR2 SFDVKD, per germline. The CDR3 spans 18 residues. DNA for the CDR3: TGTGCCACCGGTGAGGATAAGGGTGGGAGAAGGAGGACAGATACGCAGTATTTT. Its protein product is CATGEDKGGRRRTDTQYF.